This is a list of T cell receptor beta chains from one sample in a study of cytomegalovirus exposure and HLA in healthy donors. The repertoire was sequenced with immunoSEQ multiplex PCR; TCRdb's copy has only in-frame clones and lacks some. The repertoire holds under 200,000 clones, with around three quarters as singletons. Sample: PBMCs. The receptors were sampled from a young woman in good health and CMV-seropositive. Each CDR3 is given with its conserved first and last residue. The D gene is left open where the match is weak. Clone size appears in some rows only: once, few, many, or a class for an expanded clone.

CDR3aa	CDR3nt	abundance	len	v_gene	j_gene	d_gene
CASSKGSTGSTGGSNQPQHF	TGTGCCAGCAGTAAAGGGTCAACAGGGAGTACGGGGGGTAGCAATCAGCCCCAGCATTTT	-	20	TRBV6-1	TRBJ1-5	-
CASMERGSGTGELFF	TGCGCCAGCATGGAAAGAGGGAGTGGTACCGGGGAGCTGTTTTTT	-	15	TRBV5-1	TRBJ2-2	-
CASSLRQATYYEQYF	TGTGCCAGCAGTCTCCGACAGGCCACCTACTACGAGCAGTACTTC	-	15	TRBV27	TRBJ2-7	-
CASSSLGGWNQPQHF	TGTGCCAGCAGCTCCCTGGGGGGGTGGAATCAGCCCCAGCATTTT	-	15	TRBV7-9	TRBJ1-5	-
CASSLQVAGELFF	TGTGCCAGCAGCTTACAGGTGGCCGGGGAGCTGTTTTTT	-	13	TRBV11-2	TRBJ2-2	-
CASSLRGAETQYF	TGTGCCAGTAGTCTCAGGGGGGCAGAGACCCAGTACTTC	-	13	TRBV19	TRBJ2-5	-
CASSQRQGIGYTF	TGCGCCAGCAGCCAACGACAGGGGATTGGCTACACCTTC	-	13	TRBV4-1	TRBJ1-2	TRBD1
CASSRGQGDYEQYF	TGCGCCAGCAGCCGGGGACAAGGGGACTACGAGCAGTACTTC	-	14	TRBV4-1	TRBJ2-7	-
CATHQTGTSGGFHEQFF	TGTGCCACCCACCAAACAGGGACTAGCGGGGGATTCCATGAGCAGTTCTTC	-	17	TRBV2	TRBJ2-1	TRBD2
CATTSVTTYNEQFF	TGTGCCACCACTAGCGTAACCACCTACAATGAGCAGTTCTTC	-	14	TRBV6-1	TRBJ2-1	TRBD2
CASSQDRAQTYGYTF	TGTGCCAGCAGTCAAGACAGGGCGCAAACCTATGGCTACACCTTC	-	15	TRBV27	TRBJ1-2	TRBD1
CASSPSGQGTYGYTF	TGTGCCAGCAGCCCCTCGGGACAGGGGACCTATGGCTACACCTTC	-	15	TRBV5-5	TRBJ1-2	TRBD1
CASSQAFTVSGEQYF	TGTGCCAGCAGCCAAGCTTTCACGGTCTCGGGCGAGCAGTACTTC	-	15	TRBV4-2	TRBJ2-7	-
CASSPQGHLQLDTQYF	TGCGCCAGCAGCCCCCAAGGCCATCTACAGTTAGATACGCAGTATTTT	-	16	TRBV4-1	TRBJ2-3	-
CASSPGQGGEKLFF	TGTGCCAGTAGTCCAGGACAGGGTGGTGAAAAACTGTTTTTT	-	14	TRBV19	TRBJ1-4	TRBD1
CATSRSPSTDTQYF	TGTGCCACCAGCCGGTCTCCTAGCACAGATACGCAGTATTTT	-	14	TRBV15	TRBJ2-3	-
CASSPWTGRSGNTIYF	TGTGCCAGCAGCCCTTGGACAGGGCGCTCTGGAAACACCATATATTTT	-	16	TRBV7-2	TRBJ1-3	TRBD1
CASSDASQVYEQYF	TGTGCCAGCAGTGATGCGTCGCAAGTCTACGAGCAGTACTTC	-	14	TRBV2	TRBJ2-7	-
CASSLGGVNYGYTF	TGTGCCAGCAGCCTCGGGGGAGTTAACTATGGCTACACCTTC	-	14	TRBV2	TRBJ1-2	-
CASSLGVKPGRSADTQYF	TGTGCCAGCAGCTTAGGTGTGAAACCGGGAAGGTCGGCAGATACGCAGTATTTT	-	18	TRBV11-3	TRBJ2-3	-
CASSTPRVPNTEAFF	TGTGCCAGCAGCACCCCTCGGGTCCCTAACACTGAAGCTTTCTTT	-	15	TRBV11-2	TRBJ1-1	-
CSSGGGPSDTQYF	TGCAGCTCGGGTGGTGGTCCTTCAGATACGCAGTATTTT	-	13	TRBV29-1	TRBJ2-3	-
CASSTYRDRAPWAKNIQYF	TGTGCCAGCAGTACATACCGGGACAGGGCCCCTTGGGCCAAAAACATTCAGTACTTC	-	19	TRBV28	TRBJ2-4	TRBD1
CASSLRTGFGYTF	TGTGCCAGCAGCTTAAGGACAGGGTTCGGCTACACCTTC	few	13	TRBV7-8	TRBJ1-2	TRBD1
CASSAGVQGNTIYF	TGTGCCAGCAGCGCAGGGGTGCAAGGAAACACCATATATTTT	-	14	TRBV13	TRBJ1-3	-
CASSNLAGRYNEQFF	TGTGCCAGCAGCAATCTAGCGGGACGCTACAATGAGCAGTTCTTC	-	15	TRBV11-2	TRBJ2-1	TRBD2
CAISGSRGGNNYGYTF	TGTGCCATCAGTGGGTCCCGGGGGGGAAATAACTATGGCTACACCTTC	-	16	TRBV10-3	TRBJ1-2	-
CASSFGTGNPYEQYF	TGTGCCAGCAGCTTCGGGACAGGGAACCCCTACGAGCAGTACTTC	-	15	TRBV7-2	TRBJ2-7	TRBD1